The 14 T cell receptor beta chains given below trace back to one sample, sequenced in a study of T cell changes during pregnancy in multiple sclerosis. TCRdb's table, derived via immunoSEQ multiplex PCR, lists solely in-frame clones and lacks some. The sample contains roughly 40,000 clones, roughly nine tenths of which appear only once. Here the sequenced sample was peripheral blood, taken before pregnancy. These receptors were taken from a female donor with multiple sclerosis, enrolled in a pregnancy study.

V usage is TRBV18 and J usage is TRBJ2-1; 12 bases are shared with TRBD2. V shed 0 bases, J shed 4 bases, and the junction held 1 base outside the gene matches. Germline CDR1 KGHSH, CDR2 LQKENI. The CDR3 consists of 16 residues. This CDR3 is CASSPPTSGSYNEQFF. The DNA for the CDR3 is TGTGCCAGCTCACCACCGACTAGCGGGAGTTACAATGAGCAGTTCTTC.

The chain combines TRBV28 with TRBJ2-5; 7 nucleotides match TRBD1. The CDR3 covers 14 residues. Germline-derived CDR1 and CDR2 are MDHEN and SYDVKM. Trimming removed 5 bases from V and 6 bases from J; junction bases left unmatched: 9. As DNA, the CDR3 is TGTGCCAGCAGTCCCTACAGGGGTTCAAAGACCCAGTACTTC. Encoded protein: CASSPYRGSKTQYF.

The chain couples TRBV28 to TRBJ2-5; 11 nucleotides line up with TRBD2. In germline, CDR1 is MDHEN, CDR2 SYDVKM. The CDR3 is 17 amino acids. V was pared by 2 bases and J by 0 bases, with 5 bases of the junction left unmatched. CDR3 protein: CASSLIPSGRYQETQYF. The CDR3, as DNA: TGTGCCAGCAGTTTAATCCCTAGCGGGAGGTACCAAGAGACCCAGTACTTC.

The genes are TRBV6-4 and TRBJ2-1; TRBD2 matches 10 bases. The germline gives CDR1 MRHNA, CDR2 SNTAGT. Trimming at V came to 0 bases and at J to 9 bases, leaving 8 bases not matched to a gene. The CDR3 has 16 residues. The CDR3 loop reads CASSDSGPGTSVEQFF. CDR3 nucleotide sequence: TGTGCCAGCAGTGACTCTGGCCCTGGGACTAGCGTTGAGCAGTTCTTC.

The chain uses TRBV4-1 and TRBJ1-1, with D uncertain. The germline V gene encodes CDR1 MGHRA and CDR2 YSYEKL. V lost 5 bases and J 3 bases, leaving 19 bases between the germline ends. This CDR3 region has 16 residues. Here the CDR3 DNA reads TGCGCCAGCAGCGCCCGACCAGCAAGGAGGGACACTGAAGCTTTCTTT. It specifies CASSARPARRDTEAFF.

As DNA, the CDR3 is TGTGCCAGCAGTGAGGGTGCGGGACCCACAGATACGCAGTATTTT. Amino acid sequence: CASSEGAGPTDTQYF. V is TRBV6-1 and J is TRBJ2-3; a weak D match, TRBD2 (6 bases). V lost 3 bases, J lost 2 bases, and 12 bases lay in between. Germline CDR1 reads MNHNS; CDR2 reads SASEGT. The CDR3 consists of 15 residues.

This chain joins TRBV28 and TRBJ2-7; a weak D match, TRBD1 (5 bases). Trimming shortened V by 5 bases and J by 7 bases, and 9 bases separated the two germline ends. There are 11 residues in the CDR3. In germline, CDR1 is MDHEN, CDR2 SYDVKM. In DNA, the CDR3 is TGTGCCAGCAGTCCCCGGACAGAGCAGTACTTC. This gives the protein CASSPRTEQYF.

The chain links TRBV10-1 to TRBJ1-2; D unresolved. Germline CDR1 and CDR2: WNHNN and SYGVQD (reference sequence). The CDR3 spans 12 residues. V lost 4 bases and J 4 bases, leaving 7 bases between the germline ends. The CDR3 loop reads CASSAGSYGYTF. CDR3 DNA: TGCGCCAGCAGTGCGGGGAGCTATGGCTACACCTTC.

The V call is TRBV19, the J call TRBJ2-5; possible D gene TRBD1, 5 bases. Germline V gene data show CDR1 as LNHDA and CDR2 as SQIVND (reference sequence). V was trimmed by 6 bases and J by 5 bases, leaving 16 bases between them. CDR3 size: 14 residues. CDR3 sequence reads: CASRGPTKWETQYF. The CDR3 coding sequence is TGTGCCAGTAGGGGGCCTACTAAGTGGGAGACCCAGTACTTC.

This chain connects TRBV6-1 to TRBJ2-1; 10 positions agree with TRBD2. The CDR3 is 15 residues long. Trimming took 3 bases from V and 8 from J; bases not matched to a gene: 7. Germline-derived CDR1 and CDR2 are MNHNS and SASEGT. CDR3 in amino acids: CASSEASGSRDEQFF. The DNA for the CDR3 is TGTGCCAGCAGTGAGGCTAGCGGGAGTCGGGATGAGCAGTTCTTC.

The genes are TRBV5-1 and TRBJ2-1; D unresolved. The V and J ends lost 4 bases and 5 bases respectively, with 7 bases between them. The germline gives CDR1 SGHRS, CDR2 YFSETQ. There are 12 residues in the CDR3. The CDR3 loop reads CASSAGHNEQFF. In DNA, the CDR3 is TGCGCCAGCAGCGCCGGTCACAATGAGCAGTTCTTC.

The CDR3 nucleotides are TGTGCCAGCTGGGGCGACGGGGGGGGCGGGCTGTTTTTT. It codes for CASWGDGGGGLFF. The genes are TRBV27 and TRBJ2-2, with 8 bases identical to TRBD2. Unmatched junction bases numbered 12, after V lost 8 bases and J lost 13 bases. This CDR3 has 13 amino acids. CDR1 and CDR2 (germline): MNHEY, SMNVEV (reference sequence).

V usage is TRBV7-9 and J usage is TRBJ1-1, with D perhaps TRBD1 (6 bases). Germline V gene data show CDR1 as SEHNR and CDR2 as FQNEAQ (reference sequence). The CDR3 is 14 residues long. The V gene lost 3 bases and the J gene lost 1 base, with 9 bases spanning the gap. The CDR3 reads CASSFLTGNTEAFF. The CDR3 DNA reads as TGTGCCAGCAGCTTTTTGACAGGGAACACTGAAGCTTTCTTT. Full variable domain (rest looked up from reference TRBV7-9 and TRBJ1-1): DTGVSQNPRHKITKRGQNVTFRCDPISEHNRLYWYRQTLGQGPEFLTYFQNEAQLEKSRLLSDRFSAERPKGSFSTLEIQRTEQGDSAMYLCASSFLTGNTEAFFGQGTRLTVV.

The chain recombines TRBV2 with TRBJ2-3, with D perhaps TRBD2 (6 bases). The V gene's germline CDR1 is SNHLY and CDR2 FYNNEI. Trimming cost V 8 bases and J 1 base, with 13 bases left between them. The CDR3 runs 14 residues. CDR3: CASLRDWGTDTQYF. The DNA of the CDR3 is TGTGCCAGCCTCCGGGACTGGGGCACAGATACGCAGTATTTT.